The 16 T cell receptor beta chains below all came from one sample that was sequenced in a study of cytomegalovirus exposure and HLA in healthy donors. The PCR was carried out with 60 Vbeta primers and 13 Jbeta primers. The method was immunoSEQ multiplex PCR; TCRdb's version includes in-frame clones alone and lacks a portion of them. Of hundreds of thousands of clones in the sample, approximately 70% are singletons; the top ten hold approximately 2.3%. Material: PBMCs. The receptors come from a female donor in good health and CMV-seronegative.

For this clone: One junction end does not reproduce the germline sequence, and a read error may be involved. The V gene is TRBV5-6, the J gene TRBJ2-5, with a weak D call TRBD1 (5 bases). Germline values: CDR1 SGHDT, CDR2 YYEEEE. There are 12 residues in the CDR3. In nucleotides, the CDR3 is TGTGCCAGCAGCCTAACAGGCACCTCTACGCACTTC. This encodes CASSLTGTSTHF.

The chain joins TRBV7-8 to TRBJ2-5, with 7 bases identical to TRBD2. The junction had 29 bases not matched to a gene; V was cut back by 2 bases and J by 5 bases. Germline-derived CDR1 and CDR2 are SGHVS and FQNEAQ. This CDR3 spans 22 amino acids. The CDR3 reads CASSLPGSGVSASGSLGETQYF. CDR3 nucleotides: TGTGCCAGCAGCTTACCCGGTTCGGGTGTTTCGGCTAGCGGATCTCTCGGGGAGACCCAGTACTTC.

The chain couples TRBV2 to TRBJ2-1; possibly TRBD1 for D (6 bases). Germline V lookup: CDR1 SNHLY, CDR2 FYNNEI. The CDR3 sequence is 15 residues long. The V end lost 1 base, the J end lost 6 bases, and 13 bases lay between the germline ends. CDR3 DNA: TGTGCCAGCAGTGAAGACTCACAGGGATTCAATGAGCAGTTCTTC. Translated: CASSEDSQGFNEQFF.

Worth noting for this clone: This sample also contains other DNA sequences that code for the same CDR3. The J gene is TRBJ2-7, the V gene TRBV6-1; D is ambiguous. Trimming took off 0 bases at V and 0 bases at J, with 6 bases between the two ends. The CDR3 has 14 amino acids. CDR1 and CDR2 (germline): MNHNS, SASEGT. The CDR3 DNA follows: TGTGCCAGCAGTGAAGCGCCCAGCTCCTACGAGCAGTACTTC. Its translation is CASSEAPSSYEQYF.

This chain joins TRBV14 and TRBJ2-7; perhaps TRBD1 as D (5 bases). The CDR3 is 13 residues long. Trimming pared 2 bases from V and 6 bases from J, leaving 11 bases between. Germline V gene lookup returns CDR1 SGHDN and CDR2 FVKESK. In DNA, the CDR3 is TGTGCCAGCAGCCAACTCAGGGTTAGCGAGCAGTACTTC. Its translation: CASSQLRVSEQYF.

The rearrangement links TRBV2 to TRBJ2-4; TRBD1 aligns across 9 bases. From germline, CDR1 is SNHLY and CDR2 FYNNEI. The CDR3 has 15 amino acids. After removal of 4 bases from V and 5 bases from J, the junction contained 6 bases not matched to a gene. The CDR3 sequence: CASSAYRGRENIQYF. The CDR3 DNA sequence: TGTGCCAGCAGTGCATACAGGGGGCGGGAAAACATTCAGTACTTC.

In DNA form, the CDR3 reads TGTGCCAGCAGTTTGGGACTAGCGGATTACAATGAGCAGTTCTTC. Translating gives CASSLGLADYNEQFF. The chain recombines TRBV7-3 with TRBJ2-1; TRBD2 matches 11 bases. This CDR3 has 15 amino acids. Trimming took 6 bases from V and 4 from J; bases not matched to a gene: 5. Germline lookup yields CDR1 SGHTA and CDR2 FQGTGA.

The chain recombines TRBV5-4 with TRBJ2-7, with D perhaps TRBD2 (6 bases). The CDR3 is made up of 14 amino acids. Between the trimmed V and J ends, which lost 4 bases and 7 bases, there was a span of 18 bases. The V gene's germline CDR1 is SGHNT and CDR2 YYREEE (reference sequence). CDR3 DNA: TGTGCCAGCAGCCACCGGGACTCCCCTTTTGAGCAGTACTTC. It yields the protein CASSHRDSPFEQYF.

The rearrangement links TRBV5-4 to TRBJ2-1; 10 positions agree with TRBD1. Trimming took 2 bases from V and 3 from J; bases not matched to a gene: 5. There are 16 residues in the CDR3. CDR1 SGHNT and CDR2 YYREEE come from the germline V gene (reference sequence). CDR3 bases: TGTGCCAGCAGCTTTGACCGGGACAGGGGCTACAATGAGCAGTTCTTC. This encodes CASSFDRDRGYNEQFF.

CDR3 loop: CASSMGQGSEKLFF. For the CDR3, the DNA is TGTGCCAGTAGTATGGGACAGGGAAGCGAAAAACTGTTTTTT. The chain recombines TRBV19 with TRBJ1-4, with 9 bases identical to TRBD1. Germline loops: CDR1 LNHDA, CDR2 SQIVND (reference sequence). The trim removed 3 bases at V and 8 bases at J, leaving 4 bases unmatched. The CDR3 consists of 14 residues. The full variable domain, with the rest looked up from reference TRBV19 and TRBJ1-4, is DGGITQSPKYLFRKEGQNVTLSCEQNLNHDAMYWYRQDPGQGLRLIYYSQIVNDFQKGDIAEGYSVSREKKESFPLTVTSAQKNPTAFYLCASSMGQGSEKLFFGSGTQLSVL.

This chain connects TRBV9 to TRBJ2-5; 15 nucleotides align to TRBD2. The CDR3 contains 14 residues. With 3 bases clipped from V and 7 bases from J, the junction kept 1 base outside the gene matches. Germline V gene sequence: CDR1 SGDLS, CDR2 YYNGEE. In DNA form, the CDR3 reads TGTGCCAGCAGCGGGGGACTAGCGGGAGGGACCCAGTACTTC. It specifies CASSGGLAGGTQYF.

The chain recombines TRBV19 with TRBJ1-5; the match to TRBD1 covers 8 bases. Germline lookup yields CDR1 LNHDA and CDR2 SQIVND (reference sequence). The CDR3 is 15 residues long. V trimming: 8 bases; J trimming: 4 bases; junction bases outside the gene matches: 10. The CDR3: CASGDRGRWNQPQHF. CDR3 in DNA: TGTGCCAGTGGCGACAGGGGACGTTGGAATCAGCCCCAGCATTTT.

The J gene is TRBJ1-1, the V gene TRBV12-5, with D unclear. In germline, CDR1 is LGHNT, CDR2 FRNRAP. Trimming cost V 0 bases and J 0 bases, with 20 bases left between them. CDR3 length equals 19 residues. The CDR3 region is CASGLVTWEGSRVNTEAFF. CDR3 coding DNA: TGTGCTAGTGGTTTGGTCACTTGGGAGGGAAGTCGGGTGAACACTGAAGCTTTCTTT.

V gene TRBV5-1 combines with J gene TRBJ1-1; possible D gene TRBD1, 6 bases. V was clipped by 4 bases and J by 4 bases, with 14 bases between them. The germline gives CDR1 SGHRS, CDR2 YFSETQ. The CDR3 length is 14 residues. The CDR3 loop reads CASSTGGGRTEAFF. The DNA for the CDR3 is TGCGCCAGCAGCACTGGGGGCGGTCGCACTGAAGCTTTCTTT.

The chain couples TRBV28 to TRBJ1-1; possible D gene TRBD1, 5 bases. V was shortened by 3 bases and J by 7 bases, with 6 bases between the two germline ends. The CDR3 runs to 11 residues. Per germline, CDR1 MDHEN and CDR2 SYDVKM. CDR3 nucleotides: TGTGCCAGCAGTTTCAGGGATGAAGCTTTCTTT. It is translated as CASSFRDEAFF.

The chain is built from TRBV11-3 and TRBJ2-1; TRBD2 aligns across 10 bases. The J segment lost 2 bases and the V segment lost 5 bases, leaving 6 bases of the junction unmatched. This CDR3 comprises 16 residues. Germline CDR1 and CDR2: SGHNT and YENEEA. CDR3 sequence reads: CASSHRTSGTYNEQFF. The DNA for the CDR3 is TGTGCCAGCAGCCATCGGACTAGCGGAACCTACAATGAGCAGTTCTTC. The whole variable domain, filled in from reference TRBV11-3 and TRBJ2-1, reads EAGVVQSPRYKIIEKKQPVAFWCNPISGHNTLYWYLQNLGQGPELLIRYENEEAVDDSQLPKDRFSAERLKGVDSTLKIQPAELGDSAVYLCASSHRTSGTYNEQFFGPGTRLTVL.